This T cell receptor (beta chain) derives from a study of Ad26.COV2.S vaccination and SARS-CoV-2 variants. Treatment meaning: about 20 received Ad26.COV2.S at low or high dose, single or two shots; 5 received placebo; per-sample allocation not given. Sample collection was performed on day 63 after the first vaccine or placebo injection. This clone was picked up a small number of times. The sample carries other DNA sequences with the same CDR3. V was cut by 0 bases and J by 4 bases, with 4 bases left in between. This CDR3 has 12 residues. CDR1 and CDR2 from the germline V gene are MGHRA and YSYEKL. TCRdb keeps only in-frame clones here, not all; method: immunoSEQ multiplex PCR. The sample contains fewer than 500,000 clones, roughly 90% of which appear only once.

The sample was peripheral blood, taken in a trial of Ad26.COV2.S vaccine versus placebo. The sequence was obtained from a person aged 18-60 years who received the Ad26.COV2.S COVID-19 vaccine or a placebo. J is TRBJ2-7 and V is TRBV4-1; D is unclear. CDR3: CASSQDGYEQYF. The DNA for the CDR3 is TGCGCCAGCAGCCAAGATGGGTACGAGCAGTACTTC.